This TCR beta chain stems from a study of shared clonotypes between healthy human individuals. Naive CD8 populations comprised CD45RO-negative cells positively selected for CCR7, excluding terminally differentiated effector memory CD45RA+ cells. Donors were healthy HIV-negative adults without recent acute infections or vaccinations. The run depth of the assay was deep. Here immunoSEQ multiplex PCR was the method, and the copy in TCRdb shows in-frame clones only, minus some. The table includes about 2.1 million clones, 93% detected once. Sequences were obtained from naive CD8+ T cells from PBMCs. This clonotype originated in a man aged 18 to 30 in good health. Some clones in this sample may be carry-over from other donors' samples.

CDR3 loop: CASSHPYNEQFF. The CDR3 DNA reads as TGTGCCAGCAGTCACCCCTACAATGAGCAGTTCTTC. The chain joins TRBV28 to TRBJ2-1; D gene ambiguous. Germline loops: CDR1 MDHEN, CDR2 SYDVKM. The CDR3 length is 12 residues. V dropped 5 bases and J dropped 2 bases, with 4 bases sitting between them.